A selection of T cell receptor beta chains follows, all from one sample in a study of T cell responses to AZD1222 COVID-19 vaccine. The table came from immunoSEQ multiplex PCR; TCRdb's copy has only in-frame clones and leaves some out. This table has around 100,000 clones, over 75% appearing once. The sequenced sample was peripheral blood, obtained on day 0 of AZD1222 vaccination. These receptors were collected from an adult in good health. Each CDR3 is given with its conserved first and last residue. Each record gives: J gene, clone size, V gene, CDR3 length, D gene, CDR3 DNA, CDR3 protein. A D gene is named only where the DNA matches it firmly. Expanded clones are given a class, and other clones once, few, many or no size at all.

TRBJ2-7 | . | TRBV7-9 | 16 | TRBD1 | TGTGCCAGCAGCTTTAGCGCGGGACAGGGGGACTACGAGCAGTACTTC | CASSFSAGQGDYEQYF
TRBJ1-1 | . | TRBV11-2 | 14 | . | TGTGCCAGCAGCTTTAGCGCCGCGAACACTGAAGCTTTCTTT | CASSFSAANTEAFF
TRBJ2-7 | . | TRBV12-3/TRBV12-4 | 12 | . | TGTGCCAGCAGCATCAGGGGATACGAGCAGTACTTC | CASSIRGYEQYF
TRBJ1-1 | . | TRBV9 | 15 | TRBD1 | TGTGCCAGCAGCGTAGGGACAGGGGGGAACACTGAAGCTTTCTTT | CASSVGTGGNTEAFF
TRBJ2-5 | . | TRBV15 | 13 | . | TGTGCCACCAGCACCACTAGGGGAGAGACCCAGTACTTC | CATSTTRGETQYF
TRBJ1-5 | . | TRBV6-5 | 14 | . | TGTGCCAGCACTCAGGACATTAGCAATCAGCCCCAGCATTTT | CASTQDISNQPQHF
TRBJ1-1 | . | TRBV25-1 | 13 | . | TGTGCCAGCAGTGGGGGGGGAGACACTGAAGCTTTCTTT | CASSGGGDTEAFF
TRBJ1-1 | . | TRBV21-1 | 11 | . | TGTGCCAGCAGCAAGGACGGTGAAGCTTTCTTT | CASSKDGEAFF
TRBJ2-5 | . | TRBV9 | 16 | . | TGTGCCAGCAGCGTGAGGAGGCAGGGCTTGCAAGAGACCCAGTACTTC | CASSVRRQGLQETQYF
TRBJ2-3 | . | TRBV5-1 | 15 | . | TGCGCCAGCAGCTCGGGGATCGTCAACCCAGATACGCAGTATTTT | CASSSGIVNPDTQYF
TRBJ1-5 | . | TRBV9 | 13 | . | TGTGCCAGCAGTCCAGGGGACAATCAGCCCCAGCATTTT | CASSPGDNQPQHF
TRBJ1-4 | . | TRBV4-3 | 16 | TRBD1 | TGCGCCAGCAGCCTAGGGACAGACAGAACTAATGAAAAACTGTTTTTT | CASSLGTDRTNEKLFF
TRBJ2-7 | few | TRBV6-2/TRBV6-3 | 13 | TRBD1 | TGTGCCAGCAGTTGGGACAGTTTTTACGAGCAGTACTTC | CASSWDSFYEQYF